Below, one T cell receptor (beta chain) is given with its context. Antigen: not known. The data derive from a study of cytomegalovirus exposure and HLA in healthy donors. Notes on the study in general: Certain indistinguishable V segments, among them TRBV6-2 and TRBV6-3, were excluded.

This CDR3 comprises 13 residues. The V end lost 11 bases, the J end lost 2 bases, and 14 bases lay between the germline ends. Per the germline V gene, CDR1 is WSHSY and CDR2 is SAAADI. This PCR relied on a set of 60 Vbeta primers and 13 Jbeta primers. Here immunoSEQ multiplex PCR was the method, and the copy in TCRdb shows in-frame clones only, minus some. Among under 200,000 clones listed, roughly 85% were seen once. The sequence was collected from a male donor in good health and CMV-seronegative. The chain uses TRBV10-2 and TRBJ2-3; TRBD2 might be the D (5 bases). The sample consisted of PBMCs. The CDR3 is CAARFGNTDTQYF. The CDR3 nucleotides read TGCGCCGCCCGTTTCGGGAACACAGATACGCAGTATTTT.